The subject of this entry is one T cell receptor (beta chain). As yet, its antigen is unknown. This record belongs to a study of Ad26.COV2.S vaccination and SARS-CoV-2 variants. The wider study: Enrollment placed the donor in the COV1001 Ad26.COV2.S trial arm. Findings and limits, study-wide: Non-spike TCR breadth was similar in vaccine and placebo recipients.

Treatment: some 19 received Ad26.COV2.S at low or high dose, single or two shots; 5 received placebo; per-sample allocation not given. Following the first vaccine or placebo injection, samples were taken on day 63. At a Boston site, the person donating was an adult of 18-55 years. Libraries were prepared by immunoSEQ multiplex PCR; TCRdb keeps only in-frame clonotypes and omits some of them. This repertoire shows about 350,000 clones, about 88% found once; its top ten account for about 6.4%. The receptor's source is a person aged 18-65 years who received the Ad26.COV2.S COVID-19 vaccine or a placebo. This sample comprised peripheral blood, obtained in a trial of Ad26.COV2.S vaccine versus placebo.

CDR3 amino acids: CASSAEWGLETQYF. The CDR3 DNA follows: TGTGCCAGCAGCGCCGAGTGGGGTCTAGAGACCCAGTACTTC. The gene calls are TRBV25-1 and TRBJ2-5; D remains unclear. CDR1 is MGHDK, CDR2 SYGVNS, per germline. The V and J ends lost 6 bases and 4 bases respectively, with 15 bases between them. The CDR3 totals 14 residues. The full variable domain, with the rest looked up from reference TRBV25-1 and TRBJ2-5, is EADIYQTPRYLVIGTGKKITLECSQTMGHDKMYWYQQDPGMELHLIHYSYGVNSTEKGDLSSESTVSRIRTEHFPLTLESARPSHTSQYLCASSAEWGLETQYFGPGTRLLVL.